These 9 T cell receptor beta chains came from one sample sequenced in a study of PD-1 blockade in classical Hodgkin lymphoma. Relapse was seen in all patients after autologous stem cell transplantation, and brentuximab vedotin exposure was variable. TCRdb keeps only in-frame clones here, not all; method: immunoSEQ multiplex PCR. The data hold around 66,000 clones, with around 87% observed a single time. The specimen comprised peripheral blood mononuclear cells (PBMCs), sampled at baseline. The receptors originated from a human donor with classical Hodgkin lymphoma.

This chain links TRBV7-9 with TRBJ1-2; D gene unclear. Germline V gene sequence: CDR1 SEHNR, CDR2 FQNEAQ (reference sequence). The CDR3 totals 17 residues. V dropped 5 bases and J dropped 6 bases, with 25 bases sitting between them. CDR3 DNA sequence: TGTGCCAGCAGCCCCCCCGCCGGGGATCGAGTATGTCATGGCTACACCTTC. Residues: CASSPPAGDRVCHGYTF.

This sequence joins TRBV7-9 and TRBJ2-3; 7 bases line up with TRBD1. Trimming took 2 bases from V and 1 from J; bases not matched to a gene: 3. The CDR3 extends over 15 amino acids. The germline CDR1 and CDR2 sequences are SEHNR and FQNEAQ (reference sequence). The CDR3 nucleotides read TGTGCCAGCAGCTTATTTACAGGGGGCACAGATACGCAGTATTTT. It is translated as CASSLFTGGTDTQYF.

V is TRBV6-5 and J is TRBJ2-3; TRBD2 aligns across 10 bases. Germline CDR1 and CDR2: MNHEY and SVGAGI. The CDR3 consists of 14 residues. J was trimmed by 2 bases and V by 6 bases; bases with no gene match: 2. The CDR3 nucleotides are TGTGCCAGCAGACTAGCGGGGTACACAGATACGCAGTATTTT. Protein: CASRLAGYTDTQYF.

The chain employs TRBV27 and TRBJ2-7; no reliable D call. The V end lost 3 bases, the J end lost 2 bases, and 8 bases lay between the germline ends. The germline gives CDR1 MNHEY, CDR2 SMNVEV (reference sequence). The CDR3 loop spans 13 amino acids. CDR3 in DNA: TGTGCCAGCAGTTTTGGGCAGCCCTACGAGCAGTACTTC. Translated: CASSFGQPYEQYF.

V gene TRBV18 combines with J gene TRBJ2-1, with TRBD2 as a possible D gene (7 bases). Trimming cost V 5 bases and J 8 bases, with 16 bases left between them. Germline CDR1 and CDR2: KGHSH and LQKENI. CDR3 length equals 14 residues. The CDR3 region is CASSSNWGGDEQFF. In nucleotides, the CDR3 is TGTGCCAGCTCATCCAACTGGGGGGGCGATGAGCAGTTCTTC.

The chain carries TRBV30 and TRBJ1-1; no reliable D call. Germline V lookup: CDR1 GTSNPN, CDR2 SVGIG (reference sequence). The CDR3 has 15 amino acids. V was cut by 0 bases and J by 0 bases, with 11 bases left in between. The CDR3 spells CAWSVDLQLNTEAFF. The CDR3 DNA is TGTGCCTGGAGTGTGGATCTGCAGCTGAACACTGAAGCTTTCTTT.

The sample holds one count of this clone. J is TRBJ2-5 and V is TRBV19, with D maybe TRBD2 (6 bases). Trimming took off 2 bases at V and 2 bases at J, with 21 bases between the two ends. The germline CDR1 and CDR2 sequences are LNHDA and SQIVND (reference sequence). CDR3 length: 18 residues. The CDR3 protein is CASSIWSGTTRGQETQYF. The CDR3 DNA sequence: TGTGCCAGTAGTATATGGTCTGGCACAACGCGGGGACAAGAGACCCAGTACTTC.

The chain couples TRBV5-1 to TRBJ2-5, with 11 bases matching TRBD2. The trim removed 3 bases at V and 5 bases at J, leaving 9 bases unmatched. Germline-derived CDR1 and CDR2 are SGHRS and YFSETQ. This CDR3 is 16 amino acids long. The DNA for the CDR3 is TGCGCCAGCAGCTCTACTAGCGGGGGCCTAGGGGAGACCCAGTACTTC. Its protein product is CASSSTSGGLGETQYF. The complete variable domain, with remaining parts taken from reference TRBV5-1 and TRBJ2-5, reads KAGVTQTPRYLIKTRGQQVTLSCSPISGHRSVSWYQQTPGQGLQFLFEYFSETQRNKGNFPGRFSGRQFSNSRSEMNVSTLELGDSALYLCASSSTSGGLGETQYFGPGTRLLVL.

V is TRBV10-1 and J is TRBJ2-7; D gene unclear. Germline V gene data show CDR1 as WNHNN and CDR2 as SYGVQD (reference sequence). CDR3 size: 12 residues. With 2 bases removed from V and 6 bases from J, the gap between germline ends came to 8 bases. The CDR3 region has the DNA TGCGCCAGCAGTGAGGGTACGGGCGAGCAGTACTTC. This encodes CASSEGTGEQYF.